The 27 T cell receptor beta chains presented below share a single source sample, sequenced in a study of blood T cell repertoires in COVID-19. The data were produced by immunoSEQ multiplex PCR, yet TCRdb's version contains in-frame clones alone and is incomplete. The sample records about 230,000 clones, 80% to 90% being singletons. Material: peripheral blood. The receptors were sampled from a man in his forties or fifties with COVID-19, enrolled during active disease.

CDR3 sequence reads: CASSVGRGNYGYTF. CDR3 nucleotides: TGTGCCAGCAGCGTAGGGAGGGGGAACTATGGCTACACCTTC. V is TRBV28 and J is TRBJ1-2; a possible D gene is TRBD1 (6 bases). The length of the CDR3 is 14 residues. Germline V CDR1 and CDR2: MDHEN, SYDVKM. Trimming pared 6 bases from V and 2 bases from J, leaving 13 bases between.

The V call is TRBV13, the J call TRBJ2-1; 9 positions match TRBD2. V gave up 2 bases and J gave up 2 bases; unmatched junction bases: 10. The CDR3 runs to 18 residues. Germline V lookup: CDR1 PRHDT, CDR2 FYEKMQ (reference sequence). In nucleotides, the CDR3 is TGTGCCAGCAGCTTAAGGGCGGGAGGGGTTTTACCCTACAATGAGCAGTTCTTC. Translating gives CASSLRAGGVLPYNEQFF.

The chain is built from TRBV10-3 and TRBJ2-7; 7 nucleotides line up with TRBD1. From germline, CDR1 is ENHRY and CDR2 SYGVKD. V shed 5 bases, J shed 4 bases, and the junction held 5 bases outside the gene matches. The CDR3 covers 13 residues. The CDR3 spells CAISYDREYEQYF. The CDR3 DNA follows: TGTGCCATCAGTTACGACAGGGAGTACGAGCAGTACTTC.

The rearrangement joins TRBV5-4 to TRBJ1-1; D gene uncertain. Trimming removed 4 bases from V and 6 bases from J, with 10 bases in between. This CDR3 is 12 amino acids long. The germline V gene has CDR1 SGHNT and CDR2 YYREEE (reference sequence). CDR3 bases: TGTGCCAGCAGCCGACTGGCCTCTGAAGCTTTCTTT. It specifies CASSRLASEAFF.

Regarding this clone: This may be a read error: a much more frequent sequence differs by one nucleotide. The chain uses TRBV7-2 and TRBJ2-7; the D gene is possibly TRBD1 (6 bases). V shed 4 bases and J shed 3 bases, with 10 bases lying between them. This CDR3 is built from 13 residues. The germline CDR1 and CDR2 sequences are SGHTA and FQGNSA. CDR3 nucleotide sequence: TGTGCCAGCAGCTACCAACAGGGCTACGAGCAGTACTTC. It codes for CASSYQQGYEQYF.

The chain recombines TRBV19 with TRBJ2-3, with TRBD1 matching 8 bases. The CDR3 has 14 amino acids. Unmatched junction bases numbered 5, after V lost 9 bases and J lost 0 bases. Germline CDR1 reads LNHDA; CDR2 reads SQIVND (reference sequence). The CDR3 loop reads CASQDRASTDTQYF. The CDR3 nucleotides are TGTGCCAGCCAGGACAGGGCTAGCACAGATACGCAGTATTTT. Supplemented by reference TRBV19 and TRBJ2-3, the full variable domain reads DGGITQSPKYLFRKEGQNVTLSCEQNLNHDAMYWYRQDPGQGLRLIYYSQIVNDFQKGDIAEGYSVSREKKESFPLTVTSAQKNPTAFYLCASQDRASTDTQYFGPGTRLTVL.

V gene TRBV9 combines with J gene TRBJ1-2; tentative D call: TRBD1 (6 bases). CDR3 length: 13 amino acids. V lost 3 bases to trimming and J lost 7 bases, with 13 bases between them. Germline loops: CDR1 SGDLS, CDR2 YYNGEE. The DNA of the CDR3 is TGTGCCAGCAGCGCTACAGGGCAGCCTGGCTACACCTTC. It is translated as CASSATGQPGYTF.

The chain recombines TRBV28 with TRBJ1-2, with 10 nucleotides matching TRBD1. V lost 4 bases to trimming and J lost 7 bases; unmatched junction nucleotides: 6. This CDR3 comprises 14 residues. Germline V gene sequence: CDR1 MDHEN, CDR2 SYDVKM. CDR3 DNA: TGTGCCAGCAGTTCGACAGGGGGCGCGGTTGGCTACACCTTC. Translating gives CASSSTGGAVGYTF.

This clone was recorded a few times. The chain has TRBV18 and TRBJ2-7; 9 bases line up with TRBD1. This CDR3 has 14 amino acids. Germline CDR1 reads KGHSH; CDR2 reads LQKENI. The J segment lost 4 bases and the V segment lost 6 bases, leaving 7 bases of the junction unmatched. The chain's CDR3 is CASSLRDRDYEQYF. Written as DNA, the CDR3 is TGTGCCAGCTCTCTCCGGGACAGGGATTACGAGCAGTACTTC.

The V gene is TRBV15, the J gene TRBJ2-1, with 10 nucleotides matching TRBD2. In germline, CDR1 is LNHNV, CDR2 YYDKDF (reference sequence). The CDR3 has 20 residues. V shed 5 bases, J shed 0 bases, and the junction held 16 bases outside the gene matches. CDR3 sequence reads: CATSAPLGLAGEISYNEQFF. As DNA, the CDR3 is TGTGCCACCAGCGCCCCATTGGGGCTAGCGGGAGAGATCTCCTACAATGAGCAGTTCTTC.

The chain uses TRBV3-1 (or the pseudogene TRBV3-2) and TRBJ1-2; TRBD1 agrees at 7 bases. Germline-derived CDR1 and CDR2 are LGHDT and YNNKEL (reference sequence). Trimming took 3 bases from V and 2 from J; bases not matched to a gene: 6. The CDR3 covers 15 residues. The CDR3, as DNA: TGTGCCAGCAGCCAGGGACAGAGAAACAACTATGGCTACACCTTC. It translates to CASSQGQRNNYGYTF.

The chain links TRBV6-5 to TRBJ2-2; 7 bases are shared with TRBD1. This CDR3 contains 14 residues. Germline V gene data show CDR1 as MNHEY and CDR2 as SVGAGI. V was clipped by 6 bases and J by 5 bases; unmatched bases: 6. The CDR3 is CASRGQFGTGELFF. The CDR3 DNA is TGTGCCAGCAGGGGACAGTTCGGAACCGGGGAGCTGTTTTTT.

This clone was seen once. V and J are TRBV27 and TRBJ2-3; D possibly corresponds to TRBD1 (5 bases). The CDR3 extends over 15 amino acids. The germline V and J ends were trimmed by 5 bases and 1 base, with 13 bases remaining between them. Germline assignment: CDR1 MNHEY and CDR2 SMNVEV (reference sequence). The CDR3 loop is CASSHTGTGTDTQYF. The CDR3 nucleotides read TGTGCCAGCAGTCACACAGGTACCGGCACAGATACGCAGTATTTT.

The CDR3 nucleotides are TGCAGCGGGATGGGGGGACAGGGGCGGACCGGCTACACCTTC. Translated: CSGMGGQGRTGYTF. This chain links TRBV29-1 with TRBJ1-2, with 10 bases lining up with TRBD1. The CDR3 consists of 14 residues. The V gene end was trimmed by 7 bases and the J gene end by 8 bases; junction bases not matched to a gene: 13. From germline, CDR1 is SQVTM and CDR2 ANQGSEA.

The chain is built from TRBV2 and TRBJ1-4; the D gene is possibly TRBD1 (5 bases). V gave up 8 bases and J gave up 0 bases, with 13 bases separating them. Germline CDR1 and CDR2: SNHLY and FYNNEI. This CDR3 has 15 residues. The CDR3 bases are TGTGCCAGCGGATCCCGGGGGGCAACTAATGAAAAACTGTTTTTT. Translated: CASGSRGATNEKLFF.

The chain uses TRBV5-1 and TRBJ1-2; no definite D call. The CDR3 spans 14 residues. V lost 0 bases, J lost 4 bases, and 10 bases lay in between. CDR1 is SGHRS, CDR2 YFSETQ, per germline. CDR3 bases: TGCGCCAGCAGCTTGGCAGGCCGACCCTATGGCTACACCTTC. The encoded protein is CASSLAGRPYGYTF.

The genes are TRBV10-3 and TRBJ2-2, with 8 bases matching TRBD1. The CDR3 runs 15 residues. Losses at the gene ends were 6 bases for V and 5 bases for J; bases not matched to a gene: 8. CDR1 is ENHRY, CDR2 SYGVKD, per germline. The CDR3 nucleotides are TGTGCCATCAGGGACGGACAGGGATGGACCGGGGAGCTGTTTTTT. As protein: CAIRDGQGWTGELFF.

This chain uses TRBV18 with TRBJ2-6, with D unresolved. V was cut by 3 bases and J by 0 bases, with 6 bases left in between. The CDR3 has 15 residues. Per the germline V gene, CDR1 is KGHSH and CDR2 is LQKENI. CDR3 sequence (DNA): TGTGCCAGCTCACCTCTTTCCTCTGGGGCCAACGTCCTGACTTTC. This codes for CASSPLSSGANVLTF.

The J gene is TRBJ2-2, the V gene TRBV4-3, with 7 nucleotides matching TRBD2. Per germline, CDR1 LGHNA and CDR2 YSLEER. After removal of 4 bases from V and 4 bases from J, the junction contained 9 bases not matched to a gene. CDR3 length: 16 amino acids. The CDR3: CASSPPSGASTGELFF. CDR3 sequence (DNA): TGCGCCAGCAGCCCTCCTAGCGGAGCTAGCACCGGGGAGCTGTTTTTT.

The rearrangement links TRBV2 to TRBJ2-4, with D perhaps TRBD2 (5 bases). This CDR3 has 12 amino acids. Germline V gene sequence: CDR1 SNHLY, CDR2 FYNNEI. Trimming cost V 11 bases and J 5 bases, with 13 bases left between them. CDR3 sequence: CACSPAENIQYF. The CDR3 DNA reads TGTGCCTGTAGTCCAGCGGAAAACATTCAGTACTTC.

The chain links TRBV9 to TRBJ2-1; TRBD1 is a possible D gene (5 bases). This CDR3 has 14 residues. CDR1 and CDR2 (germline): SGDLS, YYNGEE. V was trimmed by 2 bases and J by 6 bases, leaving 12 bases between them. CDR3 protein: CASSVYGQGNEQFF. CDR3 DNA: TGTGCCAGCAGCGTGTACGGTCAGGGCAATGAGCAGTTCTTC.

The table lists this clone with a count of one. J is TRBJ1-4 and V is TRBV2; D is uncertain. With 7 bases removed from V and 1 base from J, the gap between germline ends came to 13 bases. This CDR3 has 15 residues. Germline V gene lookup returns CDR1 SNHLY and CDR2 FYNNEI. The CDR3 sequence is CASTDGRKTNEKLFF. The CDR3 DNA sequence: TGTGCCAGCACCGATGGGCGAAAAACTAATGAAAAACTGTTTTTT.

This rearrangement joins TRBV6-5 to TRBJ1-6; no firm D call. V lost 6 bases and J 14 bases, leaving 11 bases between the germline ends. CDR3 length equals 11 residues. Germline V lookup: CDR1 MNHEY, CDR2 SVGAGI. CDR3 DNA: TGTGCCAGCAGACAGAACGGGGCCCTCCACTTT. It translates to CASRQNGALHF.

The chain joins TRBV7-2 to TRBJ2-7, with D perhaps matching TRBD1 (6 bases). CDR3 size: 14 residues. Trimming left V 7 bases short and J 0 bases short, with 13 bases between. In germline, CDR1 is SGHTA, CDR2 FQGNSA. This CDR3 reads CASTSKGHSYEQYF. CDR3 nucleotide sequence: TGTGCCAGCACCTCTAAGGGACACTCCTACGAGCAGTACTTC.

The V gene is TRBV5-1, the J gene TRBJ1-6; tentative D call: TRBD1 (6 bases). CDR3 length: 15 residues. V lost 4 bases, J lost 7 bases, and 15 bases lay in between. Germline-derived CDR1 and CDR2 are SGHRS and YFSETQ. CDR3 loop: CASSPSTGGNSPLHF. The CDR3 DNA is TGCGCCAGCAGCCCAAGTACGGGGGGCAATTCACCCCTCCACTTT.

CDR3 DNA: TGTGCCAGCAGCTCCCCCGGTCGGAGCCCGAAACTAGCGGGGGGCCTCAATGAGCAGTTCTTC. This sequence encodes CASSSPGRSPKLAGGLNEQFF. The rearrangement links TRBV7-6 to TRBJ2-1; 12 positions match TRBD2. Germline V gives CDR1 SGHVS, CDR2 FNYEAQ. CDR3 length equals 21 residues. J gave up 6 bases and V 4 bases, and 22 bases lay outside the gene matches. Filled out from reference TRBV7-6 and TRBJ2-1, the complete variable domain reads GAGVSQSPRYKVTKRGQDVALRCDPISGHVSLYWYRQALGQGPEFLTYFNYEAQQDKSGLPNDRFSAERPEGSISTLTIQRTEQRDSAMYRCASSSPGRSPKLAGGLNEQFFGPGTRLTVL.

The J gene is TRBJ1-5, the V gene TRBV21-1. TRBV21-1 is flagged as a pseudogene. The CDR3 extends over 12 amino acids. The CDR3: CASSTPNQPQHF. The CDR3 DNA follows: TGTGCCAGCAGCACCCCTAATCAGCCCCAGCATTTT.